This T cell receptor beta chain was recorded in a study of T cells in Graves' hyperthyroidism and ophthalmopathy. Trimming cost V 1 base and J 6 bases, with 6 bases left between them. The CDR3 covers 13 residues. Germline CDR1 and CDR2: SGHVS and FNYEAQ. Amplification of TCR beta CDR3 regions was performed using RNA transcripts as template. The HTBI set primed first-round TCR CDR3 RT-PCR. From the multiplex PCR reads, TCRdb called clonotypes with MiXCR, one entry per CDR3 protein. The sample lists under 650,000 distinct CDR3 sequences; roughly 16% were seen once. This clonotype appeared many times. The gene calls are TRBV7-6 and TRBJ2-2; D ambiguous. The material sequenced was blood. The origin of this receptor is a woman aged 25 to 45 with Graves' hyperthyroidism. Here the CDR3 reads CASSLVAAGELFF. CDR3 nucleotides: TGTGCCAGCAGCTTAGTGGCCGCCGGGGAGCTGTTTTTT.